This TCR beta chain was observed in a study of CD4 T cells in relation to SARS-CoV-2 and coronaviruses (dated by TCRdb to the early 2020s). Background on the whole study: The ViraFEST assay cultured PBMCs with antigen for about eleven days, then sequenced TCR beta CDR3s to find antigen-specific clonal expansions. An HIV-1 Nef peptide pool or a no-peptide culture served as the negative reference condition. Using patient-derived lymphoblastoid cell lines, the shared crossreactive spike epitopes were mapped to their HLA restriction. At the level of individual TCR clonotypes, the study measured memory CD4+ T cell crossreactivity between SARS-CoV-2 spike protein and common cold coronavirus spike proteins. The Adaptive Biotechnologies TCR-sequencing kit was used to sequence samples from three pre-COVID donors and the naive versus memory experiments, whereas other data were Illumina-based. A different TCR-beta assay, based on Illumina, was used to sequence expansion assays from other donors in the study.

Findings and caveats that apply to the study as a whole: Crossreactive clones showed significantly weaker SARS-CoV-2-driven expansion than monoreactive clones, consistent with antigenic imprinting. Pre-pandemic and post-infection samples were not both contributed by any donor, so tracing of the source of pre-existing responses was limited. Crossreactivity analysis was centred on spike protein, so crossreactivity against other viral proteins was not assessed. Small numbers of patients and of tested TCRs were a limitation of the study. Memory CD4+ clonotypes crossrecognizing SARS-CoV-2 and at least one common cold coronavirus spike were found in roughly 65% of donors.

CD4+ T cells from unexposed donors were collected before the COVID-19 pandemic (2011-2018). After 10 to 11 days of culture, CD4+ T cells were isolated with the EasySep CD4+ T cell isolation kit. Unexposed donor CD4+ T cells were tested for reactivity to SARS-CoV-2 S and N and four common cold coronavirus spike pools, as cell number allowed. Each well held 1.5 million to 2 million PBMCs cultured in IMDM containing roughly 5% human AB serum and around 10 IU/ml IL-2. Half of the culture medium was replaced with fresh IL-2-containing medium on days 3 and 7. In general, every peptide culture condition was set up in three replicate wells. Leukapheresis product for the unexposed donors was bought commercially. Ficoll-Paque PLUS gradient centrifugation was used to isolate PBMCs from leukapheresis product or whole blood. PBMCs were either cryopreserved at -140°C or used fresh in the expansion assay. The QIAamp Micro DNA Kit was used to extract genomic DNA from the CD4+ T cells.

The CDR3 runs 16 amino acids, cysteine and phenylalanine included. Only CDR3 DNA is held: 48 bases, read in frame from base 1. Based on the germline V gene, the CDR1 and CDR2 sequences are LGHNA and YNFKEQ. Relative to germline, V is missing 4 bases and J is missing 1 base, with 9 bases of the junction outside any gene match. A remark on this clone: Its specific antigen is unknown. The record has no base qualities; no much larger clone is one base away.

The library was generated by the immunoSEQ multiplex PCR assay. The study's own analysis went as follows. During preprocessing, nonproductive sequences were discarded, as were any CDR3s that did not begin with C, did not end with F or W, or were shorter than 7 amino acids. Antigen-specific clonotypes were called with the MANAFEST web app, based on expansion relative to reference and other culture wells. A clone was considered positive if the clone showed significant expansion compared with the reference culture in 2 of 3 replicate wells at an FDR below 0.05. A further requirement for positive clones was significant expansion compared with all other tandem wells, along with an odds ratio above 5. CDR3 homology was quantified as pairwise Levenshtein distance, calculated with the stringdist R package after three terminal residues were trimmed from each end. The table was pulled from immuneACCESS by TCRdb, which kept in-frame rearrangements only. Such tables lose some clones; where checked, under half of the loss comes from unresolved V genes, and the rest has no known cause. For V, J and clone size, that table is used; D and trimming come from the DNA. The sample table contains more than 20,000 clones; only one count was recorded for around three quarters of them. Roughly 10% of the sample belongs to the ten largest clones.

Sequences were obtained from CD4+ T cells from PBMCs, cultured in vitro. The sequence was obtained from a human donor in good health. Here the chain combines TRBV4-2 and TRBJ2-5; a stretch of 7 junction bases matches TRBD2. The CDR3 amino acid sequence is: CASSLGLADPQETQYF. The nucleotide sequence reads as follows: TGTGCCAGCAGCCTGGGGCTAGCGGACCCCCAAGAGACCCAGTACTTC.